This TCR beta chain was sequenced for a study of cytomegalovirus exposure and HLA in healthy donors. Study conclusions and caveats: Association of a missense DCLRE1C variant with TCR beta V- and J-gene trimming was reported in a later analysis. In a later analysis, at a false discovery rate of 0.05, approximately 18,000 TCR beta sequences were associated with HLA alleles. Excluded were some V segments that proved indistinguishable, including TRBV6-2 and TRBV6-3.

The PCR used 60 Vbeta and 13 Jbeta primers. Clones were read by immunoSEQ multiplex PCR, and TCRdb kept only the in-frame ones, dropping some. The top ten clones hold roughly 3.4% of a sample with around 150,000 clones, around four fifths of them seen once. This CDR3 is built from 13 residues. Germline-derived CDR1 and CDR2 are SGHTA and FQGNSA. Unmatched junction bases numbered 1, after V lost 3 bases and J lost 2 bases. Points on this clone: The target antigen is unknown. The same CDR3 also results from other DNA sequences found in this sample.

The clonotype comes from a male donor in good health and CMV-seronegative. The specimen was PBMCs. The J gene is TRBJ2-7, the V gene TRBV7-2; 7 bases agree with TRBD2. The CDR3 region has the DNA TGTGCCAGCAGCTTGCGGGAGACCTACGAGCAGTACTTC. Its translation is CASSLRETYEQYF.